The rows below give T cell receptor beta chains drawn from one sample of a study of CXCR3-negative and CXCR3-positive naive CD8 T cells. TCRdb re-called the 5' RACE reads and shows each CDR3 protein once, DNA omitted. Its clone listing holds some 120,000 distinct CDR3 sequences. The sample comprised naive CXCR3+ CD8+ T cells from blood. These receptors came from a human donor in good health. Some clones in this sample may be carry-over from other donors' samples. The CDR3 runs from the conserved cysteine through the conserved F or W.

TRBJ1-5 | TRBV23-1 | CASSQSGGGGNQPQHF
TRBJ1-5 | TRBV28 | CASSLLPTGQPQHF
TRBJ2-3 | TRBV5-4 | CASSGLAGGLTDTQYF
TRBJ2-5 | TRBV20-1 | CSARDLSLYQETQYF
TRBJ2-7 | TRBV2 | CASSEGSGASYEQYF
TRBJ2-7 | TRBV2 | CASSEKGTSGSYEQYF
TRBJ2-1 | TRBV4-1 | CASSLQPDGAGGDEQFF
TRBJ2-3 | TRBV29-1 | CSVGTGVTDTQYF
TRBJ2-1 | TRBV30 | CAWSRFSGPNEQFF
TRBJ2-7 | TRBV4-3 | CASSQEAGEDYEQYF
TRBJ2-7 | TRBV20-1 | CSTRTRIYEQYF
TRBJ2-7 | TRBV7-9 | CASHQAGVYYEQYF
TRBJ2-7 | TRBV9 | CASSVASGGTYEQYF
TRBJ2-3 | TRBV20-1 | CSVRDFRGTDTQYF
TRBJ1-5 | TRBV27 | CASSSGTGQPQHF
TRBJ2-2 | TRBV3-1 | CASSHIGGNTGELFF
TRBJ2-3 | TRBV29-1 | CSVEGAGSTDAQYF
TRBJ2-7 | TRBV7-9 | CASSSTYEQYF
TRBJ2-3 | TRBV7-9 | CASSYPKRTASTDTQYF
TRBJ2-1 | TRBV7-9 | CASSLYLGSEQFF
TRBJ1-1 | TRBV19 | CASMGGTEAFF
TRBJ1-5 | TRBV29-1 | CSVSRKSGQPQHF
TRBJ2-5 | TRBV28 | CASSLGTGAAQYF
TRBJ2-3 | TRBV29-1 | CSVEGLAGMSDTQYF
TRBJ2-4 | TRBV6-5 | CASSYDRGGILAKNIQYF
TRBJ2-1 | TRBV6-1 | CASSEVPAGEQFF
TRBJ2-5 | TRBV12-3/TRBV12-4 | CASSPDPYQETQYF
TRBJ2-1 | TRBV25-1 | CASSEIAGSSYNEQFF
TRBJ2-2 | TRBV7-3 | CASSLVGVVTGELFF
TRBJ2-7 | TRBV27 | CASSFLLAGGPGEQYF
TRBJ2-7 | TRBV29-1 | CSVAQGAYEQYF
TRBJ2-1 | TRBV7-6 | CASSRVPGGVDDEQFF
TRBJ2-1 | TRBV5-6 | CASSLGNPEQFF
TRBJ2-1 | TRBV5-3 | CARSSKTSGSHEQFF
TRBJ2-1 | TRBV7-8 | CASSSSSGRARNEQFF
TRBJ2-2 | TRBV4-3 | CASSSTRTSGELFF
TRBJ2-1 | TRBV4-3 | CASSLQVSGGYQSSYNEQFF
TRBJ1-1 | TRBV12-3/TRBV12-4 | CASSFGIPHEAFF
TRBJ1-2 | TRBV3-1 | CASSPTGVLGSNGYTF
TRBJ2-5 | TRBV5-4 | CASSLGTGGLWETQYF
TRBJ1-2 | TRBV20-1 | CSARDLGGEGIYGYTF
TRBJ2-7 | TRBV9 | CASSVTGGIKEQYF
TRBJ2-1 | TRBV28 | CASSLNLAEAYNEQFF
TRBJ2-7 | TRBV9 | CASSVGESSYEQYF
TRBJ1-1 | TRBV7-6 | CASSLASGATTEAFF
TRBJ1-5 | TRBV7-9 | CASSFTPGGGDQPQHF
TRBJ2-5 | TRBV7-9 | CASSAGRGKENQYF
TRBJ2-5 | TRBV28 | CASSPSPLGETQYF
TRBJ1-2 | TRBV20-1 | CSAIVDRATENYGYTF
TRBJ2-5 | TRBV4-1 | CASSQSVGRVGETQYF
TRBJ2-1 | TRBV12-5 | CASGQGYNEQFF
TRBJ1-2 | TRBV6-5 | CASSLDRGNYGYTF
TRBJ1-2 | TRBV6-2/TRBV6-3 | CASSGSREEANYGYTF
TRBJ2-3 | TRBV19 | CASNNFRDTQYF